What follows is one TCR beta chain and its context. The antigen remains unidentified. This entry is derived from a study of T-cell memory formation after mild COVID-19. Whole-study findings and limits: Clonal second-wave expansions that peaked on day 37 had unconfirmed SARS-CoV-2 specificity. Mainly in CM and EM were contracting CD4+ clones; CD8+ were in EMRA.

Using constant-segment primers, 5'RACE produced TCR alpha and TCR beta cDNA libraries carrying sample barcodes and UMIs. TCRdb redid the calling of the 5' RACE reads with MiXCR, one entry per CDR3 protein. This table has approximately 490,000 distinct CDR3 sequences, roughly 20% appearing once. Source material: PBMCs or a T cell subset sorted from them (not recorded which). The TCR originated in an adult woman who had mild COVID-19 (a few samples of this study predate the infection). Cell type and time point are not known.

The CDR3 DNA is TGTGCCAGCAGCTCACAGGACCGTCTATACGAGCAGTACTTC. As protein: CASSSQDRLYEQYF. V and J are TRBV7-9 and TRBJ2-7, with a possible D match to TRBD1 (5 bases). V was shortened by 4 bases and J by 4 bases, with 14 bases between the two germline ends. This CDR3 has 14 amino acids. CDR1 is SEHNR, CDR2 FQNEAQ, per germline (reference sequence).